This entry features one T cell receptor (beta chain) sequence. Its antigen is as yet unknown. Here immunoSEQ multiplex PCR was the method, and the copy in TCRdb shows in-frame clones only, minus some. The repertoire includes about 150,000 clones, approximately 90% of them detected once, and around 1.9% sits in the top ten. These data come from a study of T cell responses to AZD1222 COVID-19 vaccine. Findings and limits, study-wide: White British donors predominated, females outnumbered males, and clonal diversity was possibly underestimated.

The sequencing here drew on peripheral blood, taken on day 0 of AZD1222 vaccination. The sequence came from an adult in good health.

This chain's CDR3 is CASSPPRGFANQPQHF. The CDR3 bases are TGTGCCAGCAGCCCCCCTCGGGGTTTCGCCAATCAGCCCCAGCATTTT. The chain has TRBV21-1 and TRBJ1-5. TRBV21-1 is a known pseudogene. There are 16 residues in the CDR3.